The 18 T cell receptor beta chains given below trace back to one sample, sequenced in a study of post-analysis software for immune sequencing data. Unique molecular identifiers had been added to the TCR beta cDNA libraries. TCRdb recomputed calls from the PCR reads with MiXCR, one row per CDR3 protein. The sample lists around 710,000 distinct CDR3 sequences; roughly 46% were seen once. Findings and limits, study-wide: Elevated frequency relative to controls characterized roughly 5 TRBV segments in patients, TRBV5-6, TRBV5-1 and TRBV20-1 among them.

What these receptors recognize is not known. The sequencing sample was made of blood. The receptors stem from a girl aged 5-17 years with multiple sclerosis.

The chain joins TRBV30 to TRBJ1-1; D gene uncertain. CDR3 size: 13 residues. Germline CDR1 GTSNPN, CDR2 SVGIG (reference sequence). V was cut by 0 bases and J by 5 bases, with 10 bases left in between. CDR3 DNA sequence: TGTGCCTGGAGTGTAGGGAGGAGGACTGAAGCTTTCTTT. Protein sequence: CAWSVGRRTEAFF.

This sequence joins TRBV6-6 and TRBJ2-5, with D hard to call. Germline V lookup: CDR1 MNHNY, CDR2 SVGAGI (reference sequence). The CDR3 extends over 13 amino acids. The ends were cut back, 3 bases at V and 4 bases at J, with 9 bases in the middle. CDR3 in DNA: TGTGCCAGCAGTTATTGGCAAGGAGAGACCCAGTACTTC. Translation gives CASSYWQGETQYF.

This clonotype was seen a handful of times. The chain has TRBV7-2 and TRBJ2-5, with TRBD1 matching over 10 bases. The J call may be faulty, since TRBJ2-7 better matches the DNA end. The V gene's germline CDR1 is SGHTA and CDR2 FQGNSA. CDR3 length: 15 residues. This chain's CDR3 is CASTKQGDRGYEQYF. The CDR3 nucleotides are TGTGCCAGCACCAAACAGGGGGACAGGGGTTACGAGCAGTACTTC.

CDR3 DNA sequence: TGTGCCCCCAGCGGGGAAGGGAGTCTAGACGAGCAGTACTTC. This gives the protein CAPSGEGSLDEQYF. V gene TRBV2 combines with J gene TRBJ2-7; 7 nucleotides agree with TRBD2. Germline-derived CDR1 and CDR2 are SNHLY and FYNNEI. The CDR3 totals 14 residues. Trimming removed 11 bases from V and 5 bases from J; junction bases left unmatched: 15. The entire variable domain, with the rest obtained from reference TRBV2 and TRBJ2-7, is as follows: EPEVTQTPSHQVTQMGQEVILRCVPISNHLYFYWYRQILGQKVEFLVSFYNNEISEKSEIFDDQFSVERPDGSNFTLKIRSTKLEDSAMYFCAPSGEGSLDEQYFGPGTRLTVT.

The sample holds a few counts of this clonotype. The gene calls are TRBV5-6 and TRBJ2-3; 7 nucleotides align to TRBD2. CDR3 length equals 15 residues. Per germline, CDR1 SGHDT and CDR2 YYEEEE. With V trimmed by 4 bases and J by 4 bases, 9 bases remained unmatched. CDR3 DNA: TGTGCCAGCAGCGCCTTAGCGGGTGCCTCAGATACGCAGTATTTT. The encoded protein is CASSALAGASDTQYF.

This clonotype was found a few times. The chain employs TRBV11-2 and TRBJ2-1; D gene uncertain. The V gene's germline CDR1 is SGHAT and CDR2 FQNNGV. The germline V and J ends were trimmed by 4 bases and 8 bases, with 12 bases remaining between them. The CDR3 length is 13 residues. Written as DNA, the CDR3 is TGTGCCAGCAGCTCGACTGATCGGGATGAGCAGTTCTTC. It codes for CASSSTDRDEQFF.

DNA for the CDR3: TGTGCCAGCAGTTTAGGAGGCAGTAGGGGGACCTACGCGGAGCAGTACTTC. It is translated as CASSLGGSRGTYAEQYF. This chain links TRBV12-3 or TRBV12-4 with TRBJ2-5; weak D call: TRBD1 (6 bases). CDR3 length equals 17 residues. Trimming left V 1 base short and J 11 bases short, with 26 bases between.

The chain recombines TRBV20-1 with TRBJ2-7; D is unresolved. The CDR3 is 14 residues long. V was pared by 4 bases and J by 1 base, with 14 bases between. Per the germline V gene, CDR1 is DFQATT and CDR2 is SNEGSKA (reference sequence). The chain's CDR3 is CSATHTKASYEQYF. The CDR3 nucleotides read TGCAGTGCTACCCATACCAAGGCTTCCTACGAGCAGTACTTC.

As to this clonotype: A junction end diverges from the germline sequence, so it may reflect a read error. The V call is TRBV28, the J call TRBJ2-5; D might be TRBD2 (6 bases). CDR3 length: 16 amino acids. CDR1 and CDR2 from the germline V gene are MDHEN and SYDVKM. CDR3 protein: CASSLVSSAHQETQYF. The CDR3 coding sequence is TGCGCCAGCAGTTTGGTATCTAGCGCCCACCAAGAGACCCAGTACTTC. Combining the CDR3 with reference TRBV28 and TRBJ2-5 gives the whole variable domain DVKVTQSSRYLVKRTGEKVFLECVQDMDHENMFWYRQDPGLGLRLIYFSYDVKMKEKGDIPEGYSVSREKKERFSLILESASTNQTSMYLCASSLVSSAHQETQYFGPGTRLLVL.

This clonotype has a handful of counts. The genes are TRBV20-1 and TRBJ1-4; the D gene is possibly TRBD1 (5 bases). Germline V gene data show CDR1 as DFQATT and CDR2 as SNEGSKA (reference sequence). V lost 4 bases, J lost 3 bases, and 15 bases lay in between. The CDR3 runs 15 residues. The CDR3: CSAKDVRGSNEKLFF. CDR3 sequence (DNA): TGCAGTGCTAAAGATGTACGGGGCTCTAATGAAAAACTGTTTTTT.

The rearrangement uses TRBV20-1 and TRBJ2-1; D ambiguous. The CDR3 has 13 residues. CDR1 is DFQATT and CDR2 is SNEGSKA in the germline V gene (reference sequence). Trimming took off 5 bases at V and 4 bases at J, with 12 bases between the two ends. CDR3: CSASSANYNEQFF. The CDR3 DNA follows: TGCAGTGCTTCGTCCGCGAATTACAATGAGCAGTTCTTC.

J is TRBJ2-7 and V is TRBV14; D call uncertain. Germline CDR1 and CDR2: SGHDN and FVKESK. The CDR3 runs to 13 residues. V was shortened by 1 base and J by 7 bases, with 11 bases between the two germline ends. The CDR3: CASSQADPREQYF. In DNA form, the CDR3 reads TGTGCCAGCAGCCAAGCGGACCCGAGGGAGCAGTACTTC. The variable domain in full, with the rest retrieved from reference TRBV14 and TRBJ2-7, is EAGVTQFPSHSVIEKGQTVTLRCDPISGHDNLYWYRRVMGKEIKFLLHFVKESKQDESGMPNNRFLAERTGGTYSTLKVQPAELEDSGVYFCASSQADPREQYFGPGTRLTVT.

The rearrangement joins TRBV4-3 to TRBJ2-3; D unclear. This CDR3 contains 17 residues. V lost 1 base to trimming and J lost 1 base, with 15 bases between them. Germline lookup yields CDR1 LGHNA and CDR2 YSLEER. The chain's CDR3 is CASSQAPPVIGTDTQYF. CDR3 coding DNA: TGCGCCAGCAGCCAAGCCCCCCCCGTTATAGGCACAGATACGCAGTATTTT.

V gene TRBV7-2 combines with J gene TRBJ2-3, with TRBD2 matching over 12 bases. The germline gives CDR1 SGHTA, CDR2 FQGNSA. CDR3 size: 13 residues. Germline trimming cut 6 bases from V and 14 bases from J; bases unmatched to any gene: 9. The CDR3 DNA reads TGTGCCAGCAGTTCAGGACTAGCGGGACCTCGGTATTTT. Protein product: CASSSGLAGPRYF.

The sample holds a few counts of this clonotype. The CDR3 spells CAIRDSGEQYF. In DNA form, the CDR3 reads TGTGCCATCAGGGACAGCGGCGAGCAGTACTTC. This chain connects TRBV10-3 to TRBJ2-4; possibly TRBD1 for D (6 bases). The J call may be incorrect, as the DNA end agrees better with TRBJ2-7. The CDR3 length is 11 residues. Germline assignment: CDR1 ENHRY and CDR2 SYGVKD.

The chain joins TRBV15 to TRBJ2-3; D not resolved. CDR1 is LNHNV and CDR2 is YYDKDF in the germline V gene (reference sequence). The CDR3 runs to 15 residues. Trimming removed 0 bases from V and 0 bases from J, with 7 bases in between. The CDR3 loop is CATSRDGYSTDTQYF. CDR3 coding DNA: TGTGCCACCAGCAGAGATGGTTACAGCACAGATACGCAGTATTTT.

V is TRBV9 and J is TRBJ1-1; TRBD1 is a possible D gene (6 bases). The CDR3 consists of 14 residues. Trimming shortened V by 3 bases and J by 3 bases, and 12 bases separated the two germline ends. Germline V gene sequence: CDR1 SGDLS, CDR2 YYNGEE. Written as DNA, the CDR3 is TGTGCCAGCAGCGGGAGGGACACCTACACTGAAGCTTTCTTT. Residues: CASSGRDTYTEAFF.

The chain's CDR3 is CASSYLANEQFF. The CDR3 DNA follows: TGTGCCAGCAGTTACTTAGCGAATGAGCAGTTCTTC. The chain combines TRBV6-6 with TRBJ2-1; D is possibly TRBD2 (5 bases). CDR1 MNHNY and CDR2 SVGAGI come from the germline V gene (reference sequence). The length of the CDR3 is 12 residues. V was cut by 1 base and J by 7 bases, with 5 bases left in between.